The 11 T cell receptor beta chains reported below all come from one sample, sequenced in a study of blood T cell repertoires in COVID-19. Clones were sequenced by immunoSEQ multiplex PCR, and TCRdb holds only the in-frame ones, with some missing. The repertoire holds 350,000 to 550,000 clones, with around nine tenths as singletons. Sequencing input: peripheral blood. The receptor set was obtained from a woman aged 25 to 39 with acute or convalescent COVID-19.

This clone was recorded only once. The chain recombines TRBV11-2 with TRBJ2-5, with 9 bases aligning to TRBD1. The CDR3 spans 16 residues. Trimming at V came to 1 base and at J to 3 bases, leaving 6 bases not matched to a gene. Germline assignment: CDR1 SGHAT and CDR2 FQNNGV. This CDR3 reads CASSLGPGQGKETQYF. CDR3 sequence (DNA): TGTGCCAGCAGCTTAGGCCCGGGACAGGGTAAAGAGACCCAGTACTTC.

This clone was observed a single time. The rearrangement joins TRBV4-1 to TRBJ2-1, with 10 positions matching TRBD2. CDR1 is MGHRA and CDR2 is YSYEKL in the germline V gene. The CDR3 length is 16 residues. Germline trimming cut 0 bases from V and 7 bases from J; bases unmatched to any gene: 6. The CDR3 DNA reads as TGCGCCAGCAGCCAAGAAACCAGCGGGGGGGCGAATGAGCAGTTCTTC. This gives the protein CASSQETSGGANEQFF.

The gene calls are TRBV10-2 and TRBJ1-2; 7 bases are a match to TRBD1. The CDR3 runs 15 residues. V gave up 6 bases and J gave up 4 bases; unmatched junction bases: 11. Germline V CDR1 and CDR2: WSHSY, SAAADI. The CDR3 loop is CASRDRAQTVYGYTF. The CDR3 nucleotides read TGCGCCAGCAGAGACAGGGCCCAAACCGTCTATGGCTACACCTTC.

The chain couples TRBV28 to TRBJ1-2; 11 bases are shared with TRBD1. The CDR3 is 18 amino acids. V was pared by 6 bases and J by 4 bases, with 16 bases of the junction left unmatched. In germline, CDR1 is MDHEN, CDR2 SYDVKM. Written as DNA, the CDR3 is TGTGCCAGCAGACCCCTTGCGAGAGGACAGGGGGCTAGCTATGGCTACACCTTC. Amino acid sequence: CASRPLARGQGASYGYTF.

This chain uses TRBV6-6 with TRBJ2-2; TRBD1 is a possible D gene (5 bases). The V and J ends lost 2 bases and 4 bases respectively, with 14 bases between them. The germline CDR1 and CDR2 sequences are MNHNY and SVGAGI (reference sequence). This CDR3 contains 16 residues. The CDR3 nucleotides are TGTGCCAGCAGTTACATTGGGGCGGAAGTCACCGGGGAGCTGTTTTTT. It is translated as CASSYIGAEVTGELFF.

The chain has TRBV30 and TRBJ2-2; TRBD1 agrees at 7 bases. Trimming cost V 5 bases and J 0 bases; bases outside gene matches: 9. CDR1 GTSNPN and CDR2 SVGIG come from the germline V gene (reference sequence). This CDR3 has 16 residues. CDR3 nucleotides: TGTGCCTGGTTAGGGGGCAGAACTACGAACACCGGGGAGCTGTTTTTT. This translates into CAWLGGRTTNTGELFF.

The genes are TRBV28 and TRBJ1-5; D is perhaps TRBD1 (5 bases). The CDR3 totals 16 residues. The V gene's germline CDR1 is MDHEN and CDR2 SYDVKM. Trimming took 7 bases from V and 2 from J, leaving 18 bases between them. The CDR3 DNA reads TGTGCCAGCAACTATCGTAGGGGCATTGGCAATCAGCCCCAGCATTTT. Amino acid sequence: CASNYRRGIGNQPQHF.

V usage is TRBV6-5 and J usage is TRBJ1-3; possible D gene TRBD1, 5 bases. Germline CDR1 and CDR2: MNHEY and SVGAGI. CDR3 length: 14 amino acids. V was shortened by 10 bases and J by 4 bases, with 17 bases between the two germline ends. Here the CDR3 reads CATAEAGLGNTIYF. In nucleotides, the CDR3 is TGTGCCACCGCCGAGGCAGGGTTGGGAAACACCATATATTTT.

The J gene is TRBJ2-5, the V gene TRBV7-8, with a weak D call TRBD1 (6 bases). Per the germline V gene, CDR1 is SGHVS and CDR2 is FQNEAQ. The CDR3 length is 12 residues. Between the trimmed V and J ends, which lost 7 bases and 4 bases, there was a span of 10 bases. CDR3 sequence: CASMDSRETQYF. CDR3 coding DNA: TGTGCCAGCATGGACAGTAGAGAGACCCAGTACTTC.

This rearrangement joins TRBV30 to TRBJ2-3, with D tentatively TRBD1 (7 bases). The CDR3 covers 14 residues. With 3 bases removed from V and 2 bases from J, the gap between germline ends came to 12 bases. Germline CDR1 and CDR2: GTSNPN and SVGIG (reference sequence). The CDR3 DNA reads TGTGCCTGGAGCGCGGGACAGAACACAGATACGCAGTATTTT. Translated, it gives CAWSAGQNTDTQYF. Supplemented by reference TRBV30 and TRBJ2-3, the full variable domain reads SQTIHQWPATLVQPVGSPLSLECTVEGTSNPNLYWYRQAAGRGLQLLFYSVGIGQISSEVPQNLSASRPQDRQFILSSKKLLLSDSGFYLCAWSAGQNTDTQYFGPGTRLTVL.

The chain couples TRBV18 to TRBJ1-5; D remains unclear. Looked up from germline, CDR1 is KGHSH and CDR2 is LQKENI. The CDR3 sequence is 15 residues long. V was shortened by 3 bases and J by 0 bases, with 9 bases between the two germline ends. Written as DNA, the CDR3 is TGTGCCAGCTCACCTGCTTACAATAGCAATCAGCCCCAGCATTTT. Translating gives CASSPAYNSNQPQHF.